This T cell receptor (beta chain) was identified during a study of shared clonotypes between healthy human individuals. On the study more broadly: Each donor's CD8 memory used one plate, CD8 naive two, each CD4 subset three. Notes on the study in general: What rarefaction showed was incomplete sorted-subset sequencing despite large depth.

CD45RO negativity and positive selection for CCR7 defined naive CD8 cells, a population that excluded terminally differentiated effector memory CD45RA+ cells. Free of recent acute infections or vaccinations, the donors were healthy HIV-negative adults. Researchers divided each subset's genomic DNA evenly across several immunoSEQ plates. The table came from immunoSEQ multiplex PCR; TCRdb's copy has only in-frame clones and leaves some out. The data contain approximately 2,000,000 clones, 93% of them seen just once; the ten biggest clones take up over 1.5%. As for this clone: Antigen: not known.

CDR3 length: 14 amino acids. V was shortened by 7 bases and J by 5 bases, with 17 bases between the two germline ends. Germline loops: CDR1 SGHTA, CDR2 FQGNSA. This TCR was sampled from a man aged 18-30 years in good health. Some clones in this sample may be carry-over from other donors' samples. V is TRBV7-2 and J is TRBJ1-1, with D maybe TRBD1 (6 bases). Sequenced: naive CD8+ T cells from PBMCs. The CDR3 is CASTQGAQGTEAFF. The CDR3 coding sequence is TGTGCCAGCACCCAAGGGGCGCAGGGGACTGAAGCTTTCTTT.